This T cell receptor beta chain was obtained from a study of blood T cell repertoires in COVID-19. Overall study: The cDNA or gDNA used as material had been derived from T cells, B-cell-depleted T cells, or PBMCs.

There are a few counts of this clone. Authors' data handling: Reference gene primer amplification gave estimated nucleated cell counts. Assay used: immunoSEQ multiplex PCR; TCRdb lists only in-frame clones, some missing. V and J calls plus clone size are reproduced from that table; the DNA served to infer D and trimming. The sample lists about 180,000 clones, about 88% occurring once. Trimming removed 0 bases at V and 4 bases at J, with 15 bases between. This CDR3 has 16 residues. Germline loops: CDR1 SGHNT, CDR2 YENEEA. Source material: peripheral blood. The source is a woman in her twenties or thirties with active or convalescent COVID-19. This chain connects TRBV11-3 to TRBJ1-2; possible D gene TRBD1, 6 bases. CDR3 nucleotides: TGTGCCAGCAGCTTAGAGGGACGGGGGGCGGCCTATGGCTACACCTTC. This codes for CASSLEGRGAAYGYTF.